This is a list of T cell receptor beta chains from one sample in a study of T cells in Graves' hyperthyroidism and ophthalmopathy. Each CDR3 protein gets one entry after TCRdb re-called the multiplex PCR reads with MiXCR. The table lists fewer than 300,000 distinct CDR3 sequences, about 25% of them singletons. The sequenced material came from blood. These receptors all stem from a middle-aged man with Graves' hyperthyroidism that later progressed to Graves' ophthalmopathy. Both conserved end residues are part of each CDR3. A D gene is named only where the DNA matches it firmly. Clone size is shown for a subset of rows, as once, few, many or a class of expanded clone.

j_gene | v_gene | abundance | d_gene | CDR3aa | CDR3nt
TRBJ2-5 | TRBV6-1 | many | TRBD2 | CASSESGRRETQYF | TGTGCCAGCAGTGAGAGCGGGAGGCGGGAGACCCAGTACTTC
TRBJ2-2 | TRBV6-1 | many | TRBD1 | CASSEDRVKTGELFF | TGTGCCAGCAGTGAGGACAGGGTTAAAACCGGGGAGCTGTTTTTT
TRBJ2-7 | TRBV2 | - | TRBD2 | CASRGSSGSYEQYF | TGTGCCAGCAGGGGGTCTAGCGGGAGTTACGAGCAGTACTTC
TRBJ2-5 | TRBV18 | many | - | CASSPRQDQETQYF | TGTGCCAGCTCACCACGACAGGACCAAGAGACCCAGTACTTC
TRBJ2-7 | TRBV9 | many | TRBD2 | CASSPRAIAGHYEQYF | TGTGCCAGCAGCCCGAGGGCGATAGCGGGCCACTACGAGCAGTACTTC
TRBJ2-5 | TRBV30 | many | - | CAWSGGGTQYF | TGTGCCTGGAGTGGAGGTGGGACCCAGTACTTC
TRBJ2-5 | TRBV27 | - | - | CASSLNRGGKTQYF | TGTGCCAGCAGTCTGAACAGGGGGGGGAAGACCCAGTACTTC
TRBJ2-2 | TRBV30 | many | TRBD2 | CAWSRGSGLSTGELFF | TGTGCCTGGAGTCGCGGGAGTGGATTGAGCACCGGGGAGCTGTTTTTT
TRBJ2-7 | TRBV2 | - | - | CASSAGTPSYEQYF | TGTGCCAGCAGCGCCGGGACTCCATCCTACGAGCAGTACTTC
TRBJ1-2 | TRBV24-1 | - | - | CATSDLDGTSGYTF | TGTGCCACCAGTGATTTGGACGGTACAAGTGGCTACACCTTC
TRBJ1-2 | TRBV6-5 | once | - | CASSYSTNHYGYTF | TGTGCCAGCAGTTACTCGACCAATCACTATGGCTACACCTTC
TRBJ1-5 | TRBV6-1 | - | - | CASSAEAGRYQPQHF | TGTGCCAGTTCCGCCGAGGCAGGCCGCTATCAGCCCCAGCATTTT
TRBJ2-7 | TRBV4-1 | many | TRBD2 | CASSLLVISGLGQYEQYF | TGCGCCAGCAGCCTATTGGTTATTAGCGGGCTGGGGCAATACGAGCAGTACTTC
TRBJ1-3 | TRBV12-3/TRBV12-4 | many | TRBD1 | CASSSTGEGNTIYF | TGTGCCAGCAGTTCGACAGGGGAGGGAAACACCATATATTTT
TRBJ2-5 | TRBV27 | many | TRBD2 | CASRELAGIQETQYF | TGTGCCAGCAGAGAACTAGCGGGGATCCAAGAGACCCAGTACTTC
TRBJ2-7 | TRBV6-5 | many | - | CASSYSGASYEQYF | TGTGCCAGCAGTTACTCCGGGGCTTCCTACGAGCAGTACTTC
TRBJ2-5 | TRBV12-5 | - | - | CASGPVGWETQYF | TGTGCTAGTGGCCCGGTCGGCTGGGAGACCCAGTACTTC
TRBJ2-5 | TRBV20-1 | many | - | CSARPQEETQYF | TGCAGTGCTAGACCCCAGGAAGAGACCCAGTACTTC
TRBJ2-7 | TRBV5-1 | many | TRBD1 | CASSVGQASQYF | TGCGCCAGCAGCGTGGGACAGGCATCGCAGTACTTC
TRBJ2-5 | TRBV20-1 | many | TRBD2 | CSARTTSEETQYF | TGCAGTGCTAGAACGACTAGCGAGGAGACCCAGTACTTC
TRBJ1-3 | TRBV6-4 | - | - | CASNPDQTSGNTIYF | TGTGCCAGCAACCCCGACCAAACCTCTGGAAACACCATATATTTT
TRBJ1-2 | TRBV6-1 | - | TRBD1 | CASSEVRARQGIRGGYTF | TGTGCCAGCAGTGAAGTAAGGGCGAGACAGGGGATCCGAGGAGGCTACACCTTC
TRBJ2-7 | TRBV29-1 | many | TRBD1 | CSATGTGDEQYF | TGCAGCGCAACGGGGACAGGCGACGAGCAGTACTTC
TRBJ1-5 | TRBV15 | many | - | CATSRGGSNQPQHF | TGTGCCACCAGCAGAGGTGGGAGCAATCAGCCCCAGCATTTT
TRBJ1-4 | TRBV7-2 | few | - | CASSSSWTAEKLFF | TGTGCCAGCAGTTCTTCCTGGACGGCTGAAAAACTGTTTTTT
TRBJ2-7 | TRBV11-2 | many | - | CASSLSSEQYF | TGTGCCAGCAGCTTGAGCTCCGAGCAGTACTTC
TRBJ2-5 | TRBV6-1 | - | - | CASSDLSGTMETQYF | TGTGCCAGCAGTGATTTAAGTGGAACTATGGAGACCCAGTACTTC
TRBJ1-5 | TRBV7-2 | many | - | CASTSPPNQPQHF | TGTGCCAGCACCTCGCCCCCCAATCAGCCCCAGCATTTT
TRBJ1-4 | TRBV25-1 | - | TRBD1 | CASSDLGTGTNEKLFF | TGTGCCAGCAGTGACCTAGGGACAGGAACTAATGAAAAACTGTTTTTT
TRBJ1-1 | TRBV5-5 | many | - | CASSLVFGAGDTEAFF | TGTGCCAGCAGCTTGGTATTTGGCGCAGGGGACACTGAAGCTTTCTTT
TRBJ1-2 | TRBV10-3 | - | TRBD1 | CASSETTGGNYGYTF | TGTGCCAGCAGCGAGACGACAGGGGGCAACTATGGCTACACCTTC
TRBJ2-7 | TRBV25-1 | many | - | CASSEHRTGLYEQYF | TGTGCCAGCAGTGAACATCGGACGGGACTTTACGAGCAGTACTTC
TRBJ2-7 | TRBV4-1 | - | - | CASSQASSGTGYEQYF | TGCGCCAGCAGCCAAGCTAGTTCAGGGACCGGCTACGAGCAGTACTTC
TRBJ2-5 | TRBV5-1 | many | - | CASSSTTGRGTQYF | TGCGCCAGCAGCTCCACTACGGGACGAGGGACCCAGTACTTC